Below, 30 T cell receptor beta chains from the same sample are listed, as sequenced in a study of CD8+ T cells in alopecia areata. Specified treatment: oral pan-JAK inhibitor, 5-10 mg twice daily. Sequencing used cDNA as its template, made by extracting RNA and reverse transcribing it. The method was immunoSEQ multiplex PCR; TCRdb's version includes in-frame clones alone and lacks a portion of them. The sample yields about 220,000 clones, under 60% seen once. The sequences come from CD4+ T cells sorted from blood, collected at week 4, from a patient treated with tofacitinib. These receptors came from a human donor with alopecia areata.

This clone was detected ten times or more. CDR3 sequence reads: CASSPGQGAGEQYF. The DNA for the CDR3 is TGCGCCAGCAGCCCAGGACAGGGGGCAGGCGAGCAGTACTTC. This chain connects TRBV5-1 to TRBJ2-7; 11 bases match TRBD1. This CDR3 contains 14 residues. J gave up 6 bases and V 4 bases, and 6 bases lay outside the gene matches. Germline values: CDR1 SGHRS, CDR2 YFSETQ.

This clone has a handful of counts. The chain uses TRBV20-1 and TRBJ2-7; D is perhaps TRBD1 (5 bases). Trimming removed 7 bases from V and 7 bases from J, with 14 bases in between. The CDR3 has 11 amino acids. CDR1 is DFQATT and CDR2 is SNEGSKA in the germline V gene (reference sequence). Here the CDR3 reads CSGGTPLEQYF. CDR3 DNA: TGCAGTGGGGGCACCCCTCTGGAGCAGTACTTC.

This rearrangement joins TRBV2 to TRBJ2-4; D possibly matches TRBD1 or TRBD2 (5 bases each). The CDR3 sequence is 11 residues long. CDR1 is SNHLY and CDR2 is FYNNEI in the germline V gene. The V end lost 3 bases, the J end lost 15 bases, and 12 bases lay between the germline ends. DNA of the CDR3: TGTGCCAGCAGTGACGGGACGGTTCCGTACTTC. This codes for CASSDGTVPYF. Based on the CDR3 plus reference TRBV2 and TRBJ2-4, the full variable domain is EPEVTQTPSHQVTQMGQEVILRCVPISNHLYFYWYRQILGQKVEFLVSFYNNEISEKSEIFDDQFSVERPDGSNFTLKIRSTKLEDSAMYFCASSDGTVPYFGAGTRLSVL.

The chain links TRBV30 to TRBJ2-1; 11 positions match TRBD2. The CDR3 is 13 residues long. Germline V gene sequence: CDR1 GTSNPN, CDR2 SVGIG (reference sequence). The trim removed 4 bases at V and 9 bases at J, leaving 5 bases unmatched. DNA of the CDR3: TGTGCCTGGACCCTTGGACTAGCGGGTGAGCAGTTCTTC. It specifies CAWTLGLAGEQFF.

On this clone: This CDR3 is also generated by other DNA sequences in the sample. The V call is TRBV29-1, the J call TRBJ1-5; 8 nucleotides match TRBD1. The CDR3 length is 13 residues. The germline gives CDR1 SQVTM, CDR2 ANQGSEA. Trimming took 4 bases from V and 4 from J; bases not matched to a gene: 3. In nucleotides, the CDR3 is TGCAGCGTTGCTGGGACAGGTAATCAGCCCCAGCATTTT. Its translation is CSVAGTGNQPQHF.

Points on this clone: This sample includes further DNA sequences coding for the same CDR3. V and J are TRBV30 and TRBJ1-5; 8 bases match TRBD1. The CDR3 contains 15 residues. V shed 2 bases and J 7 bases; nucleotides not matched to a gene: 10. Germline assignment: CDR1 GTSNPN and CDR2 SVGIG (reference sequence). CDR3 residues: CAWSHRGQVNQPQHF. DNA for the CDR3: TGTGCCTGGAGTCATAGGGGACAGGTCAACCAGCCCCAGCATTTT.

This chain joins TRBV30 and TRBJ1-2; D is undetermined. CDR3 length: 13 amino acids. Germline CDR1 reads GTSNPN; CDR2 reads SVGIG (reference sequence). Trimming left V 3 bases short and J 6 bases short, with 14 bases between. The CDR3 nucleotides read TGTGCCTGGAGCTATGGAGGGCCTGATGGCTACACCTTC. This codes for CAWSYGGPDGYTF.

The J gene is TRBJ2-7, the V gene TRBV7-2; either TRBD1 or TRBD2 may fit D (5 bases each). Germline-derived CDR1 and CDR2 are SGHTA and FQGNSA. The CDR3 has 13 residues. V was trimmed by 5 bases and J by 7 bases, leaving 15 bases between them. The DNA of the CDR3 is TGTGCCAGCAGCCTGGCAGAGAGGGGAGAGCAGTACTTC. This codes for CASSLAERGEQYF.

This clone was seen more than once but under ten times. The J gene is TRBJ1-4, the V gene TRBV29-1; D is unclear. This CDR3 has 12 amino acids. The V gene lost 6 bases and the J gene lost 8 bases, with 13 bases spanning the gap. Looked up from germline, CDR1 is SQVTM and CDR2 is ANQGSEA. The CDR3 spells CSVWFEDEKLFF. CDR3 DNA: TGCAGCGTCTGGTTTGAGGACGAAAAACTGTTTTTT.

The chain carries TRBV30 and TRBJ1-5, with a weak D call TRBD1 (5 bases). Looked up from germline, CDR1 is GTSNPN and CDR2 is SVGIG (reference sequence). V was cut by 2 bases and J by 0 bases, with 11 bases left in between. The CDR3 contains 15 residues. CDR3 amino acids: CAWSLGQYSNQPQHF. CDR3 DNA: TGTGCCTGGAGTCTGGGGCAGTATAGCAATCAGCCCCAGCATTTT. Full variable domain (outside the CDR3, taken from reference TRBV30 and TRBJ1-5): SQTIHQWPATLVQPVGSPLSLECTVEGTSNPNLYWYRQAAGRGLQLLFYSVGIGQISSEVPQNLSASRPQDRQFILSSKKLLLSDSGFYLCAWSLGQYSNQPQHFGDGTRLSIL.

The V gene is TRBV11-2, the J gene TRBJ2-5; D may be TRBD2 (6 bases). This CDR3 contains 16 residues. V was clipped by 2 bases and J by 2 bases, with 15 bases between them. Germline CDR1 SGHAT, CDR2 FQNNGV. The CDR3 coding sequence is TGTGCCAGCAGCTTACTGGAGGGGTCCCTTCAAGAGACCCAGTACTTC. It codes for CASSLLEGSLQETQYF.

The chain recombines TRBV7-6 with TRBJ2-3, with a weak D call TRBD2 (5 bases). V was clipped by 5 bases and J by 1 base, with 13 bases between them. The CDR3 has 15 amino acids. Germline assignment: CDR1 SGHVS and CDR2 FNYEAQ. This CDR3 reads CASSLSRTRTDTQYF. CDR3 sequence (DNA): TGTGCCAGCAGCCTTAGCAGGACTCGCACAGATACGCAGTATTTT.

In this sample, this clone turned up once. J is TRBJ2-3 and V is TRBV15, with a possible D match to TRBD2 (6 bases). The length of the CDR3 is 16 residues. Germline V gene data show CDR1 as LNHNV and CDR2 as YYDKDF (reference sequence). Trimming shortened V by 0 bases and J by 2 bases, and 12 bases separated the two germline ends. CDR3 DNA sequence: TGTGCCACCAGCAGAGATCCGAGCGGGCTCACAGATACGCAGTATTTT. This gives the protein CATSRDPSGLTDTQYF.

About this clone: The junction departs from the called germline gene at one end, perhaps through a read error. The J gene is TRBJ1-2, the V gene TRBV11-2, with D possibly being TRBD1 (6 bases). Per germline, CDR1 SGHAT and CDR2 FQNNGV. The CDR3 runs 15 residues. Here the CDR3 DNA reads TGTGCCAGCAGCTTTCAGACAGGATCTAATTATGGCTACACCTTC. Its translation is CASSFQTGSNYGYTF.

The J gene is TRBJ1-4, the V gene TRBV5-1; 7 bases align to TRBD1. This CDR3 comprises 15 residues. The junction had 11 bases not matched to a gene; V was cut back by 5 bases and J by 7 bases. Germline V lookup: CDR1 SGHRS, CDR2 YFSETQ. CDR3 bases: TGCGCCAGCAGACCCATCAACAGGGGAGTTGAAAAACTGTTTTTT. Translation: CASRPINRGVEKLFF.

This clone has only a few counts. The genes are TRBV27 and TRBJ2-7; TRBD2 might be the D (6 bases). Germline V CDR1 and CDR2: MNHEY, SMNVEV (reference sequence). The CDR3 has 14 amino acids. V lost 5 bases, J lost 7 bases, and 18 bases lay in between. This CDR3 is CASSEHPRGGEQYF. CDR3 coding DNA: TGTGCCAGCAGTGAACACCCCCGAGGAGGGGAGCAGTACTTC.

J is TRBJ1-5 and V is TRBV29-1; weak D call: TRBD1 (5 bases). Looked up from germline, CDR1 is SQVTM and CDR2 is ANQGSEA. CDR3 size: 13 residues. V dropped 4 bases and J dropped 2 bases, with 9 bases sitting between them. CDR3 sequence (DNA): TGCAGCGTTGGGAGGGGCCGCAATCAGCCCCAGCATTTT. Its translation is CSVGRGRNQPQHF.

The chain employs TRBV2 and TRBJ1-2, with D perhaps matching TRBD1 (6 bases). The CDR3 has 13 amino acids. V was pared by 7 bases and J by 2 bases, with 11 bases between. CDR1 and CDR2 (germline): SNHLY, FYNNEI. The CDR3: CASTGDRNYGYTF. As DNA, the CDR3 is TGTGCCAGCACCGGAGACAGGAACTATGGCTACACCTTC.

The chain combines TRBV9 with TRBJ2-5, with TRBD2 identical over 8 bases. Germline CDR1 reads SGDLS; CDR2 reads YYNGEE. The CDR3 sequence is 14 residues long. Trimming removed 0 bases from V and 5 bases from J; junction bases left unmatched: 3. The CDR3 region has the DNA TGTGCCAGCAGCGTAGGCGGGGGGCTGGAGACCCAGTACTTC. Protein product: CASSVGGGLETQYF.

V and J are TRBV13 and TRBJ1-1, with D possibly being TRBD1 (6 bases). The CDR3 covers 15 residues. V was clipped by 1 base and J by 1 base, with 10 bases between them. Germline V gene data show CDR1 as PRHDT and CDR2 as FYEKMQ (reference sequence). CDR3 residues: CASSLEGGRNTEAFF. The DNA for the CDR3 is TGTGCCAGCAGCTTAGAAGGGGGGAGGAACACTGAAGCTTTCTTT.

This clone was counted at least ten times. CDR3 amino acids: CASRAQTGGSNQPQHF. CDR3 nucleotides: TGTGCCAGCAGGGCACAGACAGGGGGGAGCAATCAGCCCCAGCATTTT. The chain employs TRBV2 and TRBJ1-5; TRBD1 agrees at 9 bases. Trimming took 6 bases from V and 1 from J; bases not matched to a gene: 7. This CDR3 is built from 16 residues. In germline, CDR1 is SNHLY, CDR2 FYNNEI.

The V gene is TRBV7-2, the J gene TRBJ2-5; 9 nucleotides line up with TRBD2. J lost 5 bases, V lost 1 base, and 8 bases had no gene match. This CDR3 has 16 residues. Germline-derived CDR1 and CDR2 are SGHTA and FQGNSA. CDR3 protein: CASSLVRLAGLETQYF. CDR3 in DNA: TGTGCCAGCAGCTTAGTGCGTCTAGCGGGGTTGGAGACCCAGTACTTC.

The chain uses TRBV7-2 and TRBJ2-4; D gene ambiguous. The germline CDR1 and CDR2 sequences are SGHTA and FQGNSA. V lost 5 bases and J lost 5, with 22 bases in between. The CDR3 is 17 residues long. The CDR3 sequence is CASSLRWQPLRENIQYF. For the CDR3, the DNA is TGTGCCAGCAGCCTCCGGTGGCAGCCTTTAAGGGAAAACATTCAGTACTTC.

The V and J genes are TRBV18 and TRBJ1-1, with D perhaps matching TRBD1 (5 bases). The CDR3 runs to 14 residues. Trimming left V 1 base short and J 8 bases short, with 14 bases between. Per germline, CDR1 KGHSH and CDR2 LQKENI. The CDR3 loop reads CASSPHRIDREAFF. In nucleotides, the CDR3 is TGTGCCAGCTCACCACACAGGATCGACCGGGAAGCTTTCTTT.

This clone showed up just a few times. The J gene is TRBJ2-7, the V gene TRBV30; possibly TRBD2 for D (6 bases). The CDR3 runs to 13 residues. The V end was cut by 1 base, the J end by 0 bases, with 7 bases between. Germline V gene sequence: CDR1 GTSNPN, CDR2 SVGIG (reference sequence). CDR3 DNA: TGTGCCTGGAGTGGGGACTTCTCCTACGAGCAGTACTTC. Protein product: CAWSGDFSYEQYF.

This clone was counted many times. This chain joins TRBV7-8 and TRBJ2-7, with D possibly TRBD1 on 5 matching bases. Germline assignment: CDR1 SGHVS and CDR2 FQNEAQ. V was cut by 1 base and J by 5 bases, with 9 bases left in between. This CDR3 is built from 13 residues. CDR3 coding DNA: TGTGCCAGCAGCTTAGTGCAGGGCCACGAGCAGTACTTC. Its protein product is CASSLVQGHEQYF.

The genes are TRBV4-3 and TRBJ2-2; the match to TRBD2 covers 11 bases. Germline CDR1 is LGHNA and CDR2 is YSLEER. V shed 4 bases, J shed 4 bases, and the junction held 17 bases outside the gene matches. This CDR3 comprises 20 residues. CDR3 nucleotide sequence: TGCGCCAGCAGCCCCCGATCTTACCGTAGCGGGGGGGCCTTCACCGGGGAGCTGTTTTTT. Protein: CASSPRSYRSGGAFTGELFF.

The rearrangement joins TRBV18 to TRBJ2-2; D is ambiguous. Per germline, CDR1 KGHSH and CDR2 LQKENI. Trimming removed 3 bases from V and 8 bases from J, with 7 bases in between. The CDR3 is 12 residues long. The CDR3 region is CASSPRPGELFF. CDR3 bases: TGTGCCAGCTCACCCAGGCCAGGGGAGCTGTTTTTT. The full variable domain, its missing parts supplied by reference TRBV18 and TRBJ2-2, is NAGVMQNPRHLVRRRGQEARLRCSPMKGHSHVYWYRQLPEEGLKFMVYLQKENIIDESGMPKERFSAEFPKEGPSILRIQQVVRGDSAAYFCASSPRPGELFFGEGSRLTVL.

This clone has a single count. This chain uses TRBV4-1 with TRBJ2-3; TRBD2 matches 9 bases. The CDR3 extends over 17 amino acids. Germline assignment: CDR1 MGHRA and CDR2 YSYEKL. Unmatched junction bases numbered 13, after V lost 2 bases and J lost 7 bases. The DNA for the CDR3 is TGCGCCAGCAGCCAATTAGGGGCTAGCGGGGTGAGGAATACGCAGTATTTT. This gives the protein CASSQLGASGVRNTQYF.

This CDR3 is CALALQGFRPLHF. In nucleotides, the CDR3 is TGTGCCTTAGCCTTACAGGGCTTCAGACCCCTCCACTTT. V and J are TRBV30 and TRBJ1-6, with D perhaps TRBD1 (6 bases). This CDR3 is 13 amino acids long. With 7 bases removed from V and 12 bases from J, the gap between germline ends came to 19 bases. Germline V gene lookup returns CDR1 GTSNPN and CDR2 SVGIG (reference sequence).